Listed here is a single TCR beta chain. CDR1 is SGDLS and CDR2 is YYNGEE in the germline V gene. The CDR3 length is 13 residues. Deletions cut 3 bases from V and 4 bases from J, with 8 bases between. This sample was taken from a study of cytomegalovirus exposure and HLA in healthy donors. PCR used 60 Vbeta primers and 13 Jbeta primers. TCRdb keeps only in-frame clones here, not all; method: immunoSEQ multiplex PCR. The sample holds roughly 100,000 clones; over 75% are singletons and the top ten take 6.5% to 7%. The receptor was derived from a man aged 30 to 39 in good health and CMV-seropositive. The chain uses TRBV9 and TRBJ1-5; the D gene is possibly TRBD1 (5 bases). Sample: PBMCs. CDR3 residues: CASSGGGNQPQHF. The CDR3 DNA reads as TGTGCCAGCAGCGGGGGGGGGAATCAGCCCCAGCATTTT.